The rows below give T cell receptor beta chains drawn from one sample of a study of cytomegalovirus exposure and HLA in healthy donors. The repertoire was sequenced with immunoSEQ multiplex PCR; TCRdb's copy has only in-frame clones and lacks some. The sample lists more than 150,000 clones, under 80% seen once, with about 2.5% in the top ten. The material sequenced was PBMCs. The receptors shown here come from a woman in her 30s in good health and CMV-seropositive. Each CDR3 is given with its conserved first and last residue. The order of the fields is V gene, clone size, J gene, D gene, CDR3 DNA, CDR3 protein. A D gene is named only where the DNA matches it firmly. Clone size is given for some rows only: seen once, a few or many times, or a class if the clone is expanded.

>TRBV5-1|-|TRBJ2-5|-
TGCGCCAGCAGCTTGGGTGCAAGGGGCCAAGAGACCCAGTACTTC
CASSLGARGQETQYF
>TRBV4-3|few|TRBJ1-2|-
TGCGCCAGCAGCTCAAGATCCCCAGGGGTCGGTGGCTACACCTTC
CASSSRSPGVGGYTF
>TRBV6-5|-|TRBJ1-2|-
TGTGCCAGCAGCCGGACAAAGTACGATGGCTACACCTTC
CASSRTKYDGYTF
>TRBV6-5|once|TRBJ2-5|-
TGTGCCAGCAGTCGCGGGACTCGACAAGAGACCCAGTACTTC
CASSRGTRQETQYF
>TRBV7-8|-|TRBJ1-1|-
TGTGCCAGCAGCTTCAGGAGGGAGAACACTGAAGCTTTCTTT
CASSFRRENTEAFF
>TRBV5-6|-|TRBJ2-1|-
TGTGCCAGCAGCTTGGGACAATACAATGAGCAGTTCTTC
CASSLGQYNEQFF
>TRBV5-1|-|TRBJ2-7|-
TGCGCCAGCAGGGGGCAGGCCTACGAGCAGTACTTC
CASRGQAYEQYF
>TRBV28|-|TRBJ2-3|TRBD2
TGTGCCAGCAGTTTACCCAGAAGGGCGGGAGGCACAGATACGCAGTATTTT
CASSLPRRAGGTDTQYF
>TRBV6-5|few|TRBJ2-1|-
TGTGCCAGCAGTTACGGTGGCCAAAGCTACAATGAGCAGTTCTTC
CASSYGGQSYNEQFF
>TRBV19|few|TRBJ1-1|TRBD1
TGTGCCAGTAACGACAGGGGTGGCACTGAAGCTTTCTTT
CASNDRGGTEAFF
>TRBV4-1|once|TRBJ1-2|-
TGCGCCAGCAGCCATCGCTCCAGGGACAAATCCTATGGCTACACCTTC
CASSHRSRDKSYGYTF
>TRBV4-1|-|TRBJ2-4|TRBD1
TGCGCCAGCAGCCAACCCGGACAGGGGGCCACCAAAAACATTCAGTACTTC
CASSQPGQGATKNIQYF
>TRBV29-1|-|TRBJ2-3|-
TGCAGCCTTGCGACAGGCCGCACAGATACGCAGTATTTT
CSLATGRTDTQYF
>TRBV11-3|-|TRBJ2-5|TRBD1
TGTGCCAGCAGCCCGCCTTGGACAGGGGGTATCGAGACCCAGTACTTC
CASSPPWTGGIETQYF
>TRBV27|-|TRBJ1-6|-
TGTGCCAGCAGACCGATGAGCTCCTATAATTCACCCCTCCACTTT
CASRPMSSYNSPLHF
>TRBV7-8|-|TRBJ2-7|-
TGTGCCAGCAGCTTAGACAGCTCCTACGAGCAGTACTTC
CASSLDSSYEQYF
>TRBV5-6|-|TRBJ2-5|TRBD2
TGTGCCAGCAGCTTGCCGGGGGGGTCGGAGACCCAGTACTTC
CASSLPGGSETQYF
>TRBV10-3|-|TRBJ1-4|TRBD1
TGTGCCATCAGTGAGTCACGACAGGGAATCGGTAATGAAAAACTGTTTTTT
CAISESRQGIGNEKLFF
>TRBV10-3|-|TRBJ1-2|TRBD1
TGTGCCATCAGTGGGAGGACAGGGGGAGACTATGGCTACACCTTC
CAISGRTGGDYGYTF
>TRBV7-8|-|TRBJ2-1|TRBD2
TGTGCCAGTCAGGACCTAGCGGGGGCCCCCAATGAGCAGTTCTTC
CASQDLAGAPNEQFF
>TRBV7-2|few|TRBJ2-3|TRBD2
TGTGCCAGCAGCTCTTGGACTAGCGGGGGCACAGATACGCAGTATTTT
CASSSWTSGGTDTQYF
>TRBV6-5|-|TRBJ2-2|-
TGTGCCAGCAGAAAAGCGGCGAACACCGGGGAGCTGTTTTTT
CASRKAANTGELFF
>TRBV19|-|TRBJ2-2|TRBD2
TGTGCCAGTAGCATTCTTTCCGGGGGGGCGAACACCGGGGAGCTGTTTTTT
CASSILSGGANTGELFF
>TRBV7-8|few|TRBJ1-1|TRBD1
TGTGCCAGCAGCTTAGCGCGGTGGGGACAGGGAGTATTCACTGAAGCTTTCTTT
CASSLARWGQGVFTEAFF
>TRBV11-2|-|TRBJ1-3|-
TGTGCCAGCAGCCCTAGGCACTCCTCTGGAAACACCATATATTTT
CASSPRHSSGNTIYF
>TRBV10-1|-|TRBJ2-2|-
TGCGCCAGCAGGGACAGCTTGAACACCGGGGAGCTGTTTTTT
CASRDSLNTGELFF
>TRBV9|-|TRBJ2-3|TRBD2
TGTGCCAGCAGCGTACTCCCCAGACTAGCGGGGGGCGGGAATACGCAGTATTTT
CASSVLPRLAGGGNTQYF
>TRBV5-1|-|TRBJ1-4|-
TGCGCCAGCAGCTCTGAGACAGCAACTAATGAAAAACTGTTTTTT
CASSSETATNEKLFF
>TRBV28|-|TRBJ2-1|TRBD1
TGTGCCAGCAGTCAGGGGGACTACAATGAGCAGTTCTTC
CASSQGDYNEQFF
>TRBV7-6|-|TRBJ2-7|TRBD2
TGTGCCAGCAGCTTAGTCTCGGCTAGACTAGCGGGGGCGGGCTACGAGCAGTACTTC
CASSLVSARLAGAGYEQYF
>TRBV18|-|TRBJ2-5|TRBD2
TGTGCCAGCTCACCAAATGTGAATAGCGGGGGGGCCAGCGAGACCCAGTACTTC
CASSPNVNSGGASETQYF
>TRBV28|once|TRBJ1-5|-
TGTGCCAGCAATCTGTTAGGGGATAAGCAGCCCCAGCATTTT
CASNLLGDKQPQHF
>TRBV7-2|-|TRBJ2-7|-
TGTGCCAGCAGCTCAGGATTCTACGAGCAGTACTTC
CASSSGFYEQYF
>TRBV7-3|-|TRBJ2-3|-
TGTGCCAGCAGCTCCGCCGGGGGCACAGATACGCAGTATTTT
CASSSAGGTDTQYF
>TRBV28|few|TRBJ2-7|-
TGTGCCAGCAGACAGCGGGCCCCGGAGCACGAGCAGTACTTC
CASRQRAPEHEQYF